The clone carrying this T cell receptor beta chain came up many times. This entry comes from a study of human T cells and chemical hapten exposure. Study-level information: The study lasted approximately 25 weeks, and patients were dosed weekly with diphenylcyclopropenone on the scalp throughout. Application of 0.01% DPC to the upper back was done by patch test, with a reading at 6 days.

As to time point: patch test 1, 2 weeks after DPC sensitization. Stated treatment: therapeutic diphenylcyclopropenone sensitization with weekly scalp DPC. Alopecia patients, 18 to 70 years old and DPC-suitable, served as donors. Individual cDNA molecules each carried unique molecular identifiers attached by the library. Each CDR3 protein gets one entry after TCRdb re-called the RACE reads with MiXCR. Of about 380,000 distinct CDR3 sequences listed, about 4.4% are singletons. Germline V gene lookup returns CDR1 SGHVS and CDR2 FQNEAQ. Trimming cost V 3 bases and J 4 bases, with 9 bases left between them. The CDR3 length is 14 residues.

The sequence came from a woman aged 45 to 65 with alopecia areata. Some clones in this sample may be carry-over from other donors' samples. The sequencing used whole blood, collected in connection with sensitization to the hapten diphenylcyclopropenone (DPC). The chain links TRBV7-8 to TRBJ2-2; D not certain. The CDR3 region has the DNA TGTGCCAGCAGCTTTGGGGTGGTCACCGGGGAGCTGTTTTTT. Translating it yields CASSFGVVTGELFF.